Detailed here is one TCR beta chain. V dropped 0 bases and J dropped 2 bases, with 5 bases sitting between them. Germline loops: CDR1 LNHDA, CDR2 SQIVND (reference sequence). The CDR3 consists of 14 residues. PCR primers comprised 60 Vbeta and 13 Jbeta primers. Produced via immunoSEQ multiplex PCR; TCRdb's table is partial and in-frame only. The table includes more than 150,000 clones, under 80% detected once. The sample is drawn from a study of cytomegalovirus exposure and HLA in healthy donors. Background on the study: Prior work identified 117 million unique TCR beta sequences in approximately 180 million T cells.

Each donor was healthy, and each was a bone marrow donor. The genes are TRBV19 and TRBJ1-5, with unresolved D. The receptor was derived from a woman aged 25-40 years in good health and CMV-seropositive. The sequenced sample was PBMCs. CDR3 sequence: CASSIDLGNQPQHF. The CDR3 DNA is TGTGCCAGTAGTATAGATTTAGGCAATCAGCCCCAGCATTTT.